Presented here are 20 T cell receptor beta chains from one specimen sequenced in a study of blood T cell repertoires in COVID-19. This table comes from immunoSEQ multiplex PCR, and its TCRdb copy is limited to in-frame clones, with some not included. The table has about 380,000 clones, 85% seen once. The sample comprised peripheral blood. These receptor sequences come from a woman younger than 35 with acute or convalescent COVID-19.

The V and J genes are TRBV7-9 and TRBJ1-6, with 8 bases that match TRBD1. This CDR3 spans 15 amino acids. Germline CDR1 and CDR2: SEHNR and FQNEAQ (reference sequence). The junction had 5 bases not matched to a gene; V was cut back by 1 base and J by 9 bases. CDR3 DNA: TGTGCCAGCAGCTTAGGTGCACAGGGGGGTTCACCCCTCCACTTT. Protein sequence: CASSLGAQGGSPLHF. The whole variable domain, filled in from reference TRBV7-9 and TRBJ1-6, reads DTGVSQNPRHKITKRGQNVTFRCDPISEHNRLYWYRQTLGQGPEFLTYFQNEAQLEKSRLLSDRFSAERPKGSFSTLEIQRTEQGDSAMYLCASSLGAQGGSPLHFGNGTRLTVT.

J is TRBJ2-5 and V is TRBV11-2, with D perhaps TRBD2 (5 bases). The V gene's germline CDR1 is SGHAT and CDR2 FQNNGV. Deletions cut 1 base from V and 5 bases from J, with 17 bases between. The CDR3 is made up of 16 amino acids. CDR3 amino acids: CASSLGLAPKGETQYF. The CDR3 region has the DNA TGTGCCAGCAGCTTAGGTCTAGCCCCCAAAGGGGAGACCCAGTACTTC. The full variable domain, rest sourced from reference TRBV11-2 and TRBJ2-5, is EAGVAQSPRYKIIEKRQSVAFWCNPISGHATLYWYQQILGQGPKLLIQFQNNGVVDDSQLPKDRFSAERLKGVDSTLKIQPAKLEDSAVYLCASSLGLAPKGETQYFGPGTRLLVL.

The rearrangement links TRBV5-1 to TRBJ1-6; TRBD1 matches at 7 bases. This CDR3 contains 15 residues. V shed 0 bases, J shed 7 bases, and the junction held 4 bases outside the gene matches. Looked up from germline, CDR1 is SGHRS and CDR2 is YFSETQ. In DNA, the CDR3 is TGCGCCAGCAGCTTGGGAGACAGGGAAAATTCACCCCTCCACTTT. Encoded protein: CASSLGDRENSPLHF. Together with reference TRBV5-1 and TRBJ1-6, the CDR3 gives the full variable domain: KAGVTQTPRYLIKTRGQQVTLSCSPISGHRSVSWYQQTPGQGLQFLFEYFSETQRNKGNFPGRFSGRQFSNSRSEMNVSTLELGDSALYLCASSLGDRENSPLHFGNGTRLTVT.

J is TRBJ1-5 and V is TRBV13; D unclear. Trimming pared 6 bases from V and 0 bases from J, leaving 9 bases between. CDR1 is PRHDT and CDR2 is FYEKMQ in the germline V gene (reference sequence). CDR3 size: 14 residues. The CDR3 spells CASREGISNQPQHF. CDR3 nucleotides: TGTGCCAGCAGGGAGGGAATTAGCAATCAGCCCCAGCATTTT.

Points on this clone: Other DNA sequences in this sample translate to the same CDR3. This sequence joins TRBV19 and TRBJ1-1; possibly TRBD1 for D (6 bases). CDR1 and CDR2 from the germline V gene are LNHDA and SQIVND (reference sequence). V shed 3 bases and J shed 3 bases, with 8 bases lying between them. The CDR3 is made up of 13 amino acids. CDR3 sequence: CASSIQGHTEAFF. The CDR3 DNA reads TGTGCCAGTAGTATTCAGGGGCACACTGAAGCTTTCTTT.

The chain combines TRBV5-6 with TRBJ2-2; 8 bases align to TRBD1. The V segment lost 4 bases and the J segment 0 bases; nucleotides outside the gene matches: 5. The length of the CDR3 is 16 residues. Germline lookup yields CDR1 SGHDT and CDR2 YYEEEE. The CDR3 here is CASSHDRGANTGELFF. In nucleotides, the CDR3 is TGTGCCAGCAGCCACGACAGGGGAGCGAACACCGGGGAGCTGTTTTTT.

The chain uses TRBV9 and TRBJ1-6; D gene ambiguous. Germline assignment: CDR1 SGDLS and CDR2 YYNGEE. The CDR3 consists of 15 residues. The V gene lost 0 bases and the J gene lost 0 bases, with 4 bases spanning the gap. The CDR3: CASSVAYSYNSPLHF. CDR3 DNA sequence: TGTGCCAGCAGCGTAGCCTACTCCTATAATTCACCCCTCCACTTT.

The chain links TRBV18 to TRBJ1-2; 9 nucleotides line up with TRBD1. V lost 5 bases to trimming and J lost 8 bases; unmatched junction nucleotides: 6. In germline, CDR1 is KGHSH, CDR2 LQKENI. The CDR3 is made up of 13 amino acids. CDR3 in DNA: TGTGCCAGCTCATCACAGGGGGCTGAGGGCTACACCTTC. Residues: CASSSQGAEGYTF.

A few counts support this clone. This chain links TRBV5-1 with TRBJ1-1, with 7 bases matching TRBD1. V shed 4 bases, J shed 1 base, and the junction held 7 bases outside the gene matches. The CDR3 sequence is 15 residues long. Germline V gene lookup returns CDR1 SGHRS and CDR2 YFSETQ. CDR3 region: CASSPGGQKNTEAFF. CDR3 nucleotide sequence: TGCGCCAGCAGCCCAGGGGGACAAAAGAACACTGAAGCTTTCTTT.

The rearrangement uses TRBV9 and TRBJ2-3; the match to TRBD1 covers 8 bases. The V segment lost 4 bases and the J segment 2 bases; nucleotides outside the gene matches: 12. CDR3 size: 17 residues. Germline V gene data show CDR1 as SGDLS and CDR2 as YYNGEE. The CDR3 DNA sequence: TGTGCCAGCAGCCCCCGGCAGGGGGCTTACTTCACAGATACGCAGTATTTT. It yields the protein CASSPRQGAYFTDTQYF.

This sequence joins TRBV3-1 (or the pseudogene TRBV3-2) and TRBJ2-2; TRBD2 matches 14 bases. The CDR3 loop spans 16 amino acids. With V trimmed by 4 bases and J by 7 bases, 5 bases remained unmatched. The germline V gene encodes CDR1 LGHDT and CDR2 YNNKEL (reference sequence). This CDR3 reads CASSPGTSGSVGELFF. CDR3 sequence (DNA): TGTGCCAGCAGCCCGGGGACTAGCGGGAGTGTCGGGGAGCTGTTTTTT.

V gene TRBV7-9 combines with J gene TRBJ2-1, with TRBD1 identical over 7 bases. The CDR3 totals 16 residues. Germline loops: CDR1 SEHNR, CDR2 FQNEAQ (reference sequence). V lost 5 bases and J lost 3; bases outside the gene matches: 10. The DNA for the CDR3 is TGTGCCAGCAGCCCCACAGGGGCGGGTTACTACAATGAGCAGTTCTTC. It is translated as CASSPTGAGYYNEQFF.

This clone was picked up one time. Here the CDR3 reads CASSWGGLAELTAFF. CDR3 nucleotides: TGTGCCAGCAGCTGGGGGGGACTGGCGGAACTAACAGCTTTCTTT. The J gene is TRBJ1-1, the V gene TRBV7-9, with D possibly TRBD1 on 5 matching bases. In germline, CDR1 is SEHNR, CDR2 FQNEAQ (reference sequence). The V gene lost 4 bases and the J gene lost 10 bases, with 22 bases spanning the gap. The CDR3 length is 15 residues.

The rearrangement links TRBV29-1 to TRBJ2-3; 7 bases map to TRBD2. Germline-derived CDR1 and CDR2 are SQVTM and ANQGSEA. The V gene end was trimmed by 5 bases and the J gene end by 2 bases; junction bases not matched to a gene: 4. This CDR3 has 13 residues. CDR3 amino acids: CSVRSGDTDTQYF. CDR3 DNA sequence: TGCAGCGTTCGAAGCGGGGACACAGATACGCAGTATTTT.

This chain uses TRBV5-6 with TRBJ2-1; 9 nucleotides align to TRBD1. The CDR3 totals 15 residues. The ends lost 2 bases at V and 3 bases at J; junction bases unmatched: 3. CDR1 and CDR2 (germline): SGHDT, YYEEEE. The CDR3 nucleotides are TGTGCCAGCAGCTTCGGGACAGGGATCTACAATGAGCAGTTCTTC. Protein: CASSFGTGIYNEQFF.

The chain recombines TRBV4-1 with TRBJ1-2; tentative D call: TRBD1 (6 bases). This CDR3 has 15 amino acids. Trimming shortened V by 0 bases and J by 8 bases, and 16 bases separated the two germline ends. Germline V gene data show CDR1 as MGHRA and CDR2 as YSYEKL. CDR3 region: CASSQDIMGAQGYTF. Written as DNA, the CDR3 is TGCGCCAGCAGCCAAGATATCATGGGGGCGCAGGGCTACACCTTC.

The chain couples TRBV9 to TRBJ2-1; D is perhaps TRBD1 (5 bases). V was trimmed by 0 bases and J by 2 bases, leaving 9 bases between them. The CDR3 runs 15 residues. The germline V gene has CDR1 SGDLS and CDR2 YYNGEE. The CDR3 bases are TGTGCCAGCAGCGTAGTGACAGTCCCCTACAATGAGCAGTTCTTC. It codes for CASSVVTVPYNEQFF. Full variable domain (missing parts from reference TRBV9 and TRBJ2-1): DSGVTQTPKHLITATGQRVTLRCSPRSGDLSVYWYQQSLDQGLQFLIQYYNGEERAKGNILERFSAQQFPDLHSELNLSSLELGDSALYFCASSVVTVPYNEQFFGPGTRLTVL.

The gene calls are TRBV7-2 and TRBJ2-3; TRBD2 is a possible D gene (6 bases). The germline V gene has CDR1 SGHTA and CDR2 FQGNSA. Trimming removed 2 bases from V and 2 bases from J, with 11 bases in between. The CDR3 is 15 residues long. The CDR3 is CASSLQLADTDTQYF. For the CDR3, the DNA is TGTGCCAGCAGCTTACAACTAGCAGACACAGATACGCAGTATTTT.

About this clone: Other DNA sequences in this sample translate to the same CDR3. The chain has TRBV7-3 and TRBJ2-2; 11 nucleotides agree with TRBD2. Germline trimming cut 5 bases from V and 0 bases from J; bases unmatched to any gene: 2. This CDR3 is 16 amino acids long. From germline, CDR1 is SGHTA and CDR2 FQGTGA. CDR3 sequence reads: CASSPSGGSNTGELFF. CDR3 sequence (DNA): TGTGCCAGCAGCCCTAGCGGGGGGTCGAACACCGGGGAGCTGTTTTTT.

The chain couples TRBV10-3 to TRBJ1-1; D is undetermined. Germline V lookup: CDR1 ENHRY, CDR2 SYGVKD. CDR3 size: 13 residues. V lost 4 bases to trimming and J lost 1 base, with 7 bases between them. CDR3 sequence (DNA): TGTGCCATCAGTGTTGACACGAACACTGAAGCTTTCTTT. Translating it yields CAISVDTNTEAFF.